The 32 T cell receptor beta chains listed next were all sequenced from one sample in a study of blood T cell repertoires in COVID-19. Here immunoSEQ multiplex PCR was the method, and the copy in TCRdb shows in-frame clones only, minus some. Of approximately 100,000 clones listed, 89% were seen once; the top ten hold about 3.5%. Sample: peripheral blood. These receptors all stem from a woman in her fifties or sixties with acute or convalescent COVID-19.

Here the CDR3 reads CASSPKGQKYEAFF. The CDR3 coding sequence is TGTGCCAGCTCACCAAAAGGACAAAAGTATGAAGCTTTCTTT. This sequence joins TRBV18 and TRBJ1-1, with D possibly TRBD1 on 5 matching bases. The CDR3 is 14 residues long. CDR1 and CDR2 from the germline V gene are KGHSH and LQKENI. V lost 2 bases and J 7 bases, leaving 14 bases between the germline ends.

J is TRBJ1-2 and V is TRBV6-5; TRBD1 is a possible D gene (6 bases). The CDR3 runs 12 residues. Trimming took off 6 bases at V and 8 bases at J, with 13 bases between the two ends. From germline, CDR1 is MNHEY and CDR2 SVGAGI. CDR3 bases: TGTGCCAGCAGCATGACAGGAGAGGGCTACACCTTC. The encoded protein is CASSMTGEGYTF.

The rearrangement joins TRBV19 to TRBJ1-4; D may be TRBD1 (5 bases). Trimming took 4 bases from V and 5 from J, leaving 17 bases between them. Germline assignment: CDR1 LNHDA and CDR2 SQIVND (reference sequence). The CDR3 has 16 amino acids. Written as DNA, the CDR3 is TGTGCCAGTAGTAAATCGGCACAGGCGAAAAATGAAAAACTGTTTTTT. It yields the protein CASSKSAQAKNEKLFF.

The chain combines TRBV29-1 with TRBJ1-2, with 10 bases aligning to TRBD1. The trim removed 3 bases at V and 4 bases at J, leaving 5 bases unmatched. CDR1 SQVTM and CDR2 ANQGSEA come from the germline V gene. The CDR3 runs 14 residues. CDR3 sequence: CSVEGQGRVYGYTF. Written as DNA, the CDR3 is TGCAGCGTTGAGGGACAGGGGAGGGTCTATGGCTACACCTTC.

The rearrangement joins TRBV3-1 (or the pseudogene TRBV3-2) to TRBJ2-6, with D maybe TRBD2 (6 bases). The CDR3 contains 16 residues. Germline V gene data show CDR1 as LGHDT and CDR2 as YNNKEL (reference sequence). Trimming pared 6 bases from V and 7 bases from J, leaving 19 bases between. CDR3 DNA sequence: TGTGCCAGCAGTTCGGCGGCGGGGTACCACGCCAACGTCCTGACTTTC. Residues: CASSSAAGYHANVLTF.

The chain joins TRBV30 to TRBJ1-4; 9 positions agree with TRBD1. CDR3 length: 16 residues. V was clipped by 0 bases and J by 2 bases; unmatched bases: 4. Germline V CDR1 and CDR2: GTSNPN, SVGIG (reference sequence). DNA for the CDR3: TGTGCCTGGAGTGTATCGGGGACAGGGACTAATGAAAAACTGTTTTTT. This encodes CAWSVSGTGTNEKLFF.

The chain links TRBV7-3 to TRBJ2-7, with 9 bases matching TRBD2. The CDR3 length is 19 residues. Germline V gene lookup returns CDR1 SGHTA and CDR2 FQGTGA. Unmatched junction bases numbered 16, after V lost 2 bases and J lost 2 bases. CDR3 sequence: CASSLSGRKAGGAAYEQYF. The CDR3 nucleotides read TGTGCCAGCAGCTTATCTGGACGAAAAGCGGGAGGCGCAGCCTACGAGCAGTACTTC.

The genes are TRBV28 and TRBJ1-3; unclear D gene. Germline assignment: CDR1 MDHEN and CDR2 SYDVKM. This CDR3 region has 15 residues. Trimming stripped 2 bases from V and 1 base from J, with 9 bases between. The DNA of the CDR3 is TGTGCCAGCAGTTTAGAGGGATCATCTGGAAACACCATATATTTT. Protein: CASSLEGSSGNTIYF.

The rearrangement uses TRBV19 and TRBJ2-1; 10 bases match TRBD2. After removal of 4 bases from V and 3 bases from J, the junction contained 6 bases not matched to a gene. This CDR3 has 16 amino acids. From germline, CDR1 is LNHDA and CDR2 SQIVND (reference sequence). CDR3 loop: CASSTLAGEFYNEQFF. CDR3 DNA: TGTGCCAGTAGTACGCTAGCGGGAGAGTTCTACAATGAGCAGTTCTTC.

This clone was counted only a few times. This rearrangement joins TRBV28 to TRBJ2-1; TRBD2 matches at 9 bases. CDR3 size: 15 residues. Per the germline V gene, CDR1 is MDHEN and CDR2 is SYDVKM. Losses at the gene ends were 5 bases for V and 6 bases for J; bases not matched to a gene: 8. CDR3 sequence (DNA): TGTGCCAGCAGTATCGGGACTAGCTCCCCCAATGAGCAGTTCTTC. Translating it yields CASSIGTSSPNEQFF.

The CDR3 bases are TGTGCCAGTAGTATACGACAGGGAGTGAGTGAGCAGTTCTTC. The encoded protein is CASSIRQGVSEQFF. This chain uses TRBV19 with TRBJ2-1; 7 bases agree with TRBD1. In germline, CDR1 is LNHDA, CDR2 SQIVND (reference sequence). The CDR3 has 14 amino acids. V lost 2 bases, J lost 9 bases, and 7 bases stayed unmatched.

This sequence joins TRBV28 and TRBJ2-1; 7 bases line up with TRBD1. V lost 5 bases and J lost 7; bases outside the gene matches: 8. The CDR3 has 14 amino acids. The germline CDR1 and CDR2 sequences are MDHEN and SYDVKM. CDR3 in DNA: TGTGCCAGCAGTCCCCAGGGGGAAGGGAATGAGCAGTTCTTC. Its translation: CASSPQGEGNEQFF.

This clone was observed once. CDR3 sequence (DNA): TGCAGCGTTGAAGATAGAGCCGGGGAGCTGTTTTTT. This encodes CSVEDRAGELFF. V gene TRBV29-1 combines with J gene TRBJ2-2, with unresolved D. This CDR3 has 12 residues. Per the germline V gene, CDR1 is SQVTM and CDR2 is ANQGSEA. V lost 0 bases, J lost 6 bases, and 5 bases lay in between.

The rearrangement uses TRBV9 and TRBJ1-4; D possibly corresponds to TRBD1 (5 bases). With 4 bases removed from V and 8 bases from J, the gap between germline ends came to 18 bases. The CDR3 has 15 residues. Germline CDR1 reads SGDLS; CDR2 reads YYNGEE. Here the CDR3 reads CASSTRKGGVEKLFF. The CDR3 DNA follows: TGTGCCAGCAGCACCCGAAAGGGAGGGGTGGAAAAACTGTTTTTT.

In nucleotides, the CDR3 is TGTGCCAGCAGCCTGCTAGCGGACACAGATACGCAGTATTTT. This sequence encodes CASSLLADTDTQYF. The V and J genes are TRBV7-8 and TRBJ2-3; 7 bases fit TRBD2. Trimming removed 5 bases from V and 2 bases from J; junction bases left unmatched: 4. The CDR3 has 14 amino acids. Germline V gene sequence: CDR1 SGHVS, CDR2 FQNEAQ.

The chain employs TRBV5-1 and TRBJ2-1; 9 bases are shared with TRBD1. This CDR3 comprises 15 residues. Losses at the gene ends were 1 base for V and 4 bases for J; bases not matched to a gene: 3. Germline V gives CDR1 SGHRS, CDR2 YFSETQ. CDR3: CASSLTGTGYNEQFF. CDR3 DNA sequence: TGCGCCAGCAGCTTGACCGGGACAGGGTACAATGAGCAGTTCTTC.

The CDR3 protein is CASRGQGLTNEKLFF. The CDR3 bases are TGTGCCAGCAGGGGACAGGGTTTAACTAATGAAAAACTGTTTTTT. The V call is TRBV2, the J call TRBJ1-4; 9 bases map to TRBD1. This CDR3 is built from 15 residues. The germline CDR1 and CDR2 sequences are SNHLY and FYNNEI. Trimming removed 6 bases from V and 1 base from J; junction bases left unmatched: 3. Combining the CDR3 with reference TRBV2 and TRBJ1-4 gives the whole variable domain EPEVTQTPSHQVTQMGQEVILRCVPISNHLYFYWYRQILGQKVEFLVSFYNNEISEKSEIFDDQFSVERPDGSNFTLKIRSTKLEDSAMYFCASRGQGLTNEKLFFGSGTQLSVL.

The rearrangement uses TRBV27 and TRBJ1-2, with 8 bases that match TRBD1. J lost 4 bases, V lost 4 bases, and 8 bases had no gene match. CDR3 length equals 15 residues. Germline V gives CDR1 MNHEY, CDR2 SMNVEV (reference sequence). In DNA, the CDR3 is TGTGCCAGCAGTTCCCGGGACAGGTTTCCCTATGGCTACACCTTC. Its protein is CASSSRDRFPYGYTF.

V and J are TRBV4-1 and TRBJ2-3, with 9 positions matching TRBD2. Germline V CDR1 and CDR2: MGHRA, YSYEKL. This CDR3 has 19 amino acids. After removal of 1 base from V and 0 bases from J, the junction contained 11 bases not matched to a gene. The CDR3 DNA reads as TGCGCCAGCAGCCAAGTTGGGATGGCGGGAGGGACTAGCACAGATACGCAGTATTTT. This translates into CASSQVGMAGGTSTDTQYF.

This clone was picked up a small number of times. The DNA of the CDR3 is TGTGCCAGCAGCCTTAACAGGGGAGCTGGAAACACCATATATTTT. Translation: CASSLNRGAGNTIYF. This chain uses TRBV11-2 with TRBJ1-3; 7 bases align to TRBD1. V was clipped by 5 bases and J by 2 bases; unmatched bases: 6. The CDR3 spans 15 residues. CDR1 is SGHAT and CDR2 is FQNNGV in the germline V gene.

The gene calls are TRBV30 and TRBJ1-1; no reliable D call. CDR1 is GTSNPN, CDR2 SVGIG, per germline (reference sequence). CDR3 size: 11 residues. Trimming left V 4 bases short and J 4 bases short, with 7 bases between. CDR3 sequence (DNA): TGTGCCTGGAATGAGGGCACTGAAGCTTTCTTT. This codes for CAWNEGTEAFF.

This clone was observed once. J is TRBJ2-1 and V is TRBV7-2, with 9 bases lining up with TRBD2. This CDR3 contains 15 residues. V lost 5 bases and J lost 8; bases outside the gene matches: 10. From germline, CDR1 is SGHTA and CDR2 FQGNSA. The CDR3 spells CASSLGGLANHEQFF. CDR3 bases: TGTGCCAGCAGCCTAGGGGGACTAGCTAACCATGAGCAGTTCTTC.

The chain recombines TRBV2 with TRBJ1-4; 7 bases align to TRBD1. The V segment lost 6 bases and the J segment 8 bases; nucleotides outside the gene matches: 12. This CDR3 has 15 residues. Looked up from germline, CDR1 is SNHLY and CDR2 is FYNNEI. In nucleotides, the CDR3 is TGTGCCAGCAGACGGAACCTCCGGGACAGCGAAAAACTGTTTTTT. Protein product: CASRRNLRDSEKLFF. Filled out from reference TRBV2 and TRBJ1-4, the complete variable domain reads EPEVTQTPSHQVTQMGQEVILRCVPISNHLYFYWYRQILGQKVEFLVSFYNNEISEKSEIFDDQFSVERPDGSNFTLKIRSTKLEDSAMYFCASRRNLRDSEKLFFGSGTQLSVL.

A few counts support this clone. Different DNA sequences within this sample yield the same CDR3. The chain combines TRBV28 with TRBJ1-5; 8 nucleotides agree with TRBD1. The germline V gene encodes CDR1 MDHEN and CDR2 SYDVKM. The CDR3 consists of 14 residues. The V gene end was trimmed by 6 bases and the J gene end by 2 bases; junction bases not matched to a gene: 3. In DNA, the CDR3 is TGTGCCAGCAGCCAGACAGGGGGCAATCAGCCCCAGCATTTT. It codes for CASSQTGGNQPQHF.

The chain links TRBV19 to TRBJ2-1; 7 bases are a match to TRBD2. From germline, CDR1 is LNHDA and CDR2 SQIVND (reference sequence). After removal of 3 bases from V and 4 bases from J, the junction contained 6 bases not matched to a gene. CDR3 length: 15 residues. For the CDR3, the DNA is TGTGCCAGTAGTATGGGCGGGAGAGGATACAATGAGCAGTTCTTC. Translation gives CASSMGGRGYNEQFF.

The chain uses TRBV10-2 and TRBJ2-7; D unclear. Deletions cut 5 bases from V and 2 bases from J, with 16 bases between. Germline CDR1 and CDR2: WSHSY and SAAADI. The CDR3 is 15 amino acids. The CDR3 sequence is CASSSRRVDAYEQYF. The DNA for the CDR3 is TGCGCCAGCAGTTCACGACGGGTTGACGCCTACGAGCAGTACTTC.

V is TRBV19 and J is TRBJ1-1, with D perhaps TRBD1 (5 bases). CDR3 length: 14 amino acids. Germline V gives CDR1 LNHDA, CDR2 SQIVND (reference sequence). Between the trimmed V and J ends, which lost 2 bases and 1 base, there was a span of 8 bases. This CDR3 is CASSIQTGNTEAFF. The CDR3 DNA follows: TGTGCCAGTAGTATACAAACAGGGAACACTGAAGCTTTCTTT. The full variable domain, with the rest looked up from reference TRBV19 and TRBJ1-1, is DGGITQSPKYLFRKEGQNVTLSCEQNLNHDAMYWYRQDPGQGLRLIYYSQIVNDFQKGDIAEGYSVSREKKESFPLTVTSAQKNPTAFYLCASSIQTGNTEAFFGQGTRLTVV.

This rearrangement joins TRBV15 to TRBJ2-5; D is ambiguous. Deletions cut 6 bases from V and 5 bases from J, with 13 bases between. In germline, CDR1 is LNHNV, CDR2 YYDKDF (reference sequence). This CDR3 contains 13 residues. CDR3 coding DNA: TGTGCCACCAGTATAAACGGCGGTGAGACCCAGTACTTC. It yields the protein CATSINGGETQYF.

The J gene is TRBJ2-1, the V gene TRBV3-1 (or the pseudogene TRBV3-2); D is ambiguous. The CDR3 sequence is 15 residues long. Between the trimmed V and J ends, which lost 3 bases and 0 bases, there was a span of 9 bases. The germline V gene has CDR1 LGHDT and CDR2 YNNKEL (reference sequence). CDR3 sequence (DNA): TGTGCCAGCAGCCAGAGCGTTCGCTCCTACAATGAGCAGTTCTTC. Translated, it gives CASSQSVRSYNEQFF.

The V call is TRBV27, the J call TRBJ2-1, with TRBD1 identical over 9 bases. Germline V CDR1 and CDR2: MNHEY, SMNVEV (reference sequence). The length of the CDR3 is 14 residues. Unmatched junction bases numbered 7, after V lost 6 bases and J lost 7 bases. CDR3 coding DNA: TGTGCCAGCAGATTACAGGGGGCGTTGAATGAGCAGTTCTTC. This sequence encodes CASRLQGALNEQFF.

The rearrangement links TRBV28 to TRBJ1-3; perhaps TRBD1 as D (6 bases). Germline V gene lookup returns CDR1 MDHEN and CDR2 SYDVKM. V was trimmed by 3 bases and J by 1 base, leaving 19 bases between them. The length of the CDR3 is 18 residues. The CDR3 nucleotides are TGTGCCAGCAGTTTGGTCGGGACACTGGGCTCTTCTGGAAACACCATATATTTT. Its translation: CASSLVGTLGSSGNTIYF. Full variable domain (remainder filled in from reference TRBV28 and TRBJ1-3): DVKVTQSSRYLVKRTGEKVFLECVQDMDHENMFWYRQDPGLGLRLIYFSYDVKMKEKGDIPEGYSVSREKKERFSLILESASTNQTSMYLCASSLVGTLGSSGNTIYFGEGSWLTVV.

The CDR3 region is CASLLPQDGAPYEKLFF. In DNA, the CDR3 is TGTGCCAGCCTCCTACCGCAGGATGGTGCCCCCTATGAAAAACTGTTTTTT. The chain combines TRBV18 with TRBJ1-4, with D hard to call. With 8 bases removed from V and 6 bases from J, the gap between germline ends came to 25 bases. The CDR3 has 17 residues. The germline V gene encodes CDR1 KGHSH and CDR2 LQKENI.